Following are 5 T cell receptor beta chains from one sample sequenced in a study of preoperative IRX-2 immunotherapy in early breast cancer. This sample's treatment: preoperative locoregional IRX-2 cytokine immunotherapy. Using immunoSEQ multiplex PCR, the repertoire was profiled, and TCRdb retains in-frame clones only, with some absent. The sample lists roughly 27,000 clones; around 75% were seen once. Sequenced here: lymph node tissue, sampled before IRX-2 immunotherapy. These receptors were collected from a human donor with breast cancer.

The chain combines TRBV6-8 with TRBJ1-5; D is undetermined. This CDR3 contains 17 residues. In germline, CDR1 is MNHGY, CDR2 SAAAGT. V was cut by 2 bases and J by 0 bases, with 14 bases left in between. The DNA for the CDR3 is TGTGCCAGCAGTTACGCAACCGCAGGAGATAGCAATCAGCCCCAGCATTTT. Translating it yields CASSYATAGDSNQPQHF.

CDR3 nucleotide sequence: TGCGCCAGCAGCTTGATATGGAAGCGGGGGCTGACGTGGGAAGGCATTCAGTACTTC. It translates to CASSLIWKRGLTWEGIQYF. The V gene is TRBV23-1, the J gene TRBJ2-4; 8 bases map to TRBD2. TRBV23-1 is annotated as an ORF whose role is uncertain. This CDR3 region has 19 residues. Trimming at V came to 6 bases and at J to 9 bases, leaving 25 bases not matched to a gene.

This clone came up a few times. The J gene is TRBJ1-4, the V gene TRBV11-3; the D gene is possibly TRBD1 (5 bases). V dropped 3 bases and J dropped 5 bases, with 13 bases sitting between them. Germline CDR1 reads SGHNT; CDR2 reads YENEEA. The CDR3 runs to 15 residues. CDR3 sequence: CASSLDGALNEKLFF. The CDR3, as DNA: TGTGCCAGCAGCTTGGATGGGGCGTTGAATGAAAAACTGTTTTTT.

V is TRBV6-8 and J is TRBJ2-5; TRBD2 is a possible D gene (5 bases). The germline V gene has CDR1 MNHGY and CDR2 SAAAGT. The CDR3 contains 16 residues. V was trimmed by 3 bases and J by 0 bases, leaving 14 bases between them. In DNA, the CDR3 is TGTGCCAGCAGTTATTCCCGGACTGAGTACCAAGAGACCCAGTACTTC. Residues: CASSYSRTEYQETQYF.

This chain uses TRBV11-3 with TRBJ1-4, with 11 bases identical to TRBD1. Germline V gives CDR1 SGHNT, CDR2 YENEEA. The CDR3 contains 19 residues. V was pared by 5 bases and J by 2 bases, with 13 bases of the junction left unmatched. CDR3 loop: CASSPPPGQGERTNEKLFF. CDR3 nucleotides: TGTGCCAGCAGCCCCCCACCGGGACAGGGGGAACGCACTAATGAAAAACTGTTTTTT.